The 4 T cell receptor beta chains below come from one sample, sequenced in a study of cytomegalovirus exposure and HLA in healthy donors. Use of 60 Vbeta and 13 Jbeta primers characterized the PCR. Assay used: immunoSEQ multiplex PCR; TCRdb lists only in-frame clones, some missing. The sample includes some 170,000 clones, 70% to 75% of them seen just once. Sequencing used PBMCs. Source of these receptors: a young man in good health and CMV-seropositive.

In this sample, this clone turned up a few times. Here the CDR3 reads CASRTANTEAFF. In DNA, the CDR3 is TGTGCCAGTAGAACAGCGAACACTGAAGCTTTCTTT. J is TRBJ1-1 and V is TRBV2, with unresolved D. The CDR3 extends over 12 amino acids. V was trimmed by 9 bases and J by 1 base, leaving 9 bases between them. Germline CDR1 SNHLY, CDR2 FYNNEI.

CDR3 residues: CASSPQYTEAFF. The DNA for the CDR3 is TGTGCCAGCAGCCCTCAGTACACTGAAGCTTTCTTT. This chain uses TRBV7-9 with TRBJ1-1; no firm D call. CDR3 length: 12 amino acids. CDR1 SEHNR and CDR2 FQNEAQ come from the germline V gene (reference sequence). The V end lost 5 bases, the J end lost 3 bases, and 7 bases lay between the germline ends.

The rearrangement uses TRBV7-8 and TRBJ2-7; the match to TRBD2 covers 10 bases. V was clipped by 8 bases and J by 4 bases; unmatched bases: 11. Per the germline V gene, CDR1 is SGHVS and CDR2 is FQNEAQ. The CDR3 has 15 amino acids. CDR3 in DNA: TGTGCCAGCCAAGGGGAACTAGCGGGGCATTACGAGCAGTACGTC. This sequence encodes CASQGELAGHYEQYV.

This chain joins TRBV7-9 and TRBJ2-1, with 8 bases matching TRBD2. The V gene's germline CDR1 is SEHNR and CDR2 FQNEAQ (reference sequence). The CDR3 contains 16 residues. Losses at the gene ends were 3 bases for V and 9 bases for J; bases not matched to a gene: 13. The CDR3 DNA reads TGTGCCAGCAGCTTCGACACGGGACTAGGATATAGTGAGCAGTTCTTC. This encodes CASSFDTGLGYSEQFF.